This T cell receptor (beta chain) was recorded in a study of blood T cell repertoires in COVID-19. Study-wide background: Samples came from the United States, Italy and Spain, spanning acute and convalescent COVID-19. PBMCs, B-cell-depleted T cells, or T cells were the source of the cDNA or gDNA that made up the material.

This CDR3 spans 14 amino acids. Trimming removed 0 bases at V and 3 bases at J, with 8 bases between. Germline assignment: CDR1 SGDLS and CDR2 YYNGEE. As originally analysed: Amplification from reference gene primers served as the basis for estimated nucleated cell counts. Libraries were prepared by immunoSEQ multiplex PCR; TCRdb keeps only in-frame clonotypes and omits some of them. V, J and clone size are taken as reported in that table, and D and trimming were inferred from the DNA itself. This sample has about 280,000 clones, with over 75% found just once. The chain links TRBV9 to TRBJ2-3, with D unclear. The receptor was isolated from a human donor in a cohort sampled during active COVID-19. The source material was peripheral blood. In DNA form, the CDR3 reads TGTGCCAGCAGCGTAGGTCAGGAAACAGATACGCAGTATTTT. Translated, it gives CASSVGQETDTQYF. The full variable domain, with the rest looked up from reference TRBV9 and TRBJ2-3, is DSGVTQTPKHLITATGQRVTLRCSPRSGDLSVYWYQQSLDQGLQFLIQYYNGEERAKGNILERFSAQQFPDLHSELNLSSLELGDSALYFCASSVGQETDTQYFGPGTRLTVL.